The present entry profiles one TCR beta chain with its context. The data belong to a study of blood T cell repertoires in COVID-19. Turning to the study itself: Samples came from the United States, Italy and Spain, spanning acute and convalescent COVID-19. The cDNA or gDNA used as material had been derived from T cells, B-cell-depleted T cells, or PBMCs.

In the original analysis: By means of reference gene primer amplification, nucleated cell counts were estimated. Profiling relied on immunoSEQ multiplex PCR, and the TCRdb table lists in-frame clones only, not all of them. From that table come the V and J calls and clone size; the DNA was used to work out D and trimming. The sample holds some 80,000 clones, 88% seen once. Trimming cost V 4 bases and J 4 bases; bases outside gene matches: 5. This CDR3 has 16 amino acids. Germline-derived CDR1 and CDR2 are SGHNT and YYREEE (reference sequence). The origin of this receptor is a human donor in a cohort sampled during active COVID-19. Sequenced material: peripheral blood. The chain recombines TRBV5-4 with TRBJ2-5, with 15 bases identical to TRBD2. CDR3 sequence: CASSDPGLAGGETQYF. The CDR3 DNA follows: TGTGCCAGCAGCGATCCGGGACTAGCGGGAGGAGAGACCCAGTACTTC.